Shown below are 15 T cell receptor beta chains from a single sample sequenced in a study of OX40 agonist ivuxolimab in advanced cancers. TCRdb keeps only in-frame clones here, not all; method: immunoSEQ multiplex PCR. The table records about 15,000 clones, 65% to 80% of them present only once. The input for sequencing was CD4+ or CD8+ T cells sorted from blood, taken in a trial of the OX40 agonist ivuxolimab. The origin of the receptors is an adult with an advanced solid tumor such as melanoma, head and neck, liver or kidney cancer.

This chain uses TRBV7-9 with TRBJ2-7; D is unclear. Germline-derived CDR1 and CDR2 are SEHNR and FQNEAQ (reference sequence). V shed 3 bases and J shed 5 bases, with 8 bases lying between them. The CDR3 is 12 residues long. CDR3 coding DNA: TGTGCCAGCAGCTTTTCCCGCGACGAGCAGTACTTC. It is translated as CASSFSRDEQYF. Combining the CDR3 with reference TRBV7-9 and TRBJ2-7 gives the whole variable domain DTGVSQNPRHKITKRGQNVTFRCDPISEHNRLYWYRQTLGQGPEFLTYFQNEAQLEKSRLLSDRFSAERPKGSFSTLEIQRTEQGDSAMYLCASSFSRDEQYFGPGTRLTVT.

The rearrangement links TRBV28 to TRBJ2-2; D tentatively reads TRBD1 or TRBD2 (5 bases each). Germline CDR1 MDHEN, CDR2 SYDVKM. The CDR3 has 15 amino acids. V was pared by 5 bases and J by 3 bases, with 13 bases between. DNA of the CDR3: TGTGCCAGCAGTAAGGGGACCTTTGACACCGGGGAGCTGTTTTTT. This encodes CASSKGTFDTGELFF.

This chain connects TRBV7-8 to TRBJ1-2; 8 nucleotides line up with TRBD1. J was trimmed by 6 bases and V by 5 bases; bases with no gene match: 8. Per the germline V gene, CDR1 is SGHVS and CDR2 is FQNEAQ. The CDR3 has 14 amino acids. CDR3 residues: CASSALQGADGYTF. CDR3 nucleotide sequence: TGTGCCAGCAGCGCCCTCCAGGGGGCGGATGGCTACACCTTC.

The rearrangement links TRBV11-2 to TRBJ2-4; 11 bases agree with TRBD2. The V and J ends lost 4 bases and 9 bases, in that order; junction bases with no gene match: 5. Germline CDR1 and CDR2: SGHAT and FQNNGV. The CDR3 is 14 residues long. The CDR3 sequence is CASSSLAGESIQYF. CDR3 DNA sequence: TGTGCCAGCAGCTCACTAGCGGGAGAGAGCATTCAGTACTTC.

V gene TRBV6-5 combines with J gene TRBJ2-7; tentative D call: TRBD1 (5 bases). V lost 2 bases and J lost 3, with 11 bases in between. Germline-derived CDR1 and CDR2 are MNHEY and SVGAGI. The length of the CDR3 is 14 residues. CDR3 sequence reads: CASSYGEGVYEQYF. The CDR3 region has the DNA TGTGCCAGCAGTTACGGGGAAGGGGTCTACGAGCAGTACTTC.

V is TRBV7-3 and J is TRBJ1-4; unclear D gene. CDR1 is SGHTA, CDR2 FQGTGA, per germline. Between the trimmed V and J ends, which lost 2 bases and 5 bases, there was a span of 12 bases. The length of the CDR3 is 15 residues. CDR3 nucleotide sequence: TGTGCCAGCAGCTTATCAAGGGCGACGAATGAAAAACTGTTTTTT. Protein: CASSLSRATNEKLFF.

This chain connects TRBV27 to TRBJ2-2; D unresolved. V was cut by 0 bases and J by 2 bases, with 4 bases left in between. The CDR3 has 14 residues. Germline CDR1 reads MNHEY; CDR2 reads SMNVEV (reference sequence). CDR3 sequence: CASSLSQNTGELFF. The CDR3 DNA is TGTGCCAGCAGTTTATCCCAAAACACCGGGGAGCTGTTTTTT.

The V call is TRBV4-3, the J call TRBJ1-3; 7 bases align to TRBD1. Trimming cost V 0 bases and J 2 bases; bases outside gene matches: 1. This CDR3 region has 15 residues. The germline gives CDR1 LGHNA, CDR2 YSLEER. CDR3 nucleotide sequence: TGCGCCAGCAGCCAAGATAGGGGGCCTGGAAACACCATATATTTT. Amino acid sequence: CASSQDRGPGNTIYF.

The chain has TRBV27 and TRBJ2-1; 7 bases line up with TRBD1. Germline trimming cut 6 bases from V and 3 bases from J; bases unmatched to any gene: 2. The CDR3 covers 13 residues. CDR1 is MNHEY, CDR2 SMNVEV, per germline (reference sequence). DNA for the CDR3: TGTGCCAGCAGCGGACAGGACTACAATGAGCAGTTCTTC. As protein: CASSGQDYNEQFF.

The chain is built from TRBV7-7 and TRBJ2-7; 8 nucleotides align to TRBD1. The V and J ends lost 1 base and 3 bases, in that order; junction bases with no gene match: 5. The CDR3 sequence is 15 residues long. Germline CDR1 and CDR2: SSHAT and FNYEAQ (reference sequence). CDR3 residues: CASSLGSGGYYEQYF. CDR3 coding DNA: TGTGCCAGCAGCTTAGGTTCAGGGGGCTACTACGAGCAGTACTTC.

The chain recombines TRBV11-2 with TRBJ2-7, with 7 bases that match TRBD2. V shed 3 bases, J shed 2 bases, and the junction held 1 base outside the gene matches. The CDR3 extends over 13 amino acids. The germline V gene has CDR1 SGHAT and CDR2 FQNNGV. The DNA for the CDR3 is TGTGCCAGCAGCTTCGGACTAGCCTACGAGCAGTACTTC. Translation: CASSFGLAYEQYF. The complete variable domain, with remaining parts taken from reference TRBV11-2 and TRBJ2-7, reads EAGVAQSPRYKIIEKRQSVAFWCNPISGHATLYWYQQILGQGPKLLIQFQNNGVVDDSQLPKDRFSAERLKGVDSTLKIQPAKLEDSAVYLCASSFGLAYEQYFGPGTRLTVT.

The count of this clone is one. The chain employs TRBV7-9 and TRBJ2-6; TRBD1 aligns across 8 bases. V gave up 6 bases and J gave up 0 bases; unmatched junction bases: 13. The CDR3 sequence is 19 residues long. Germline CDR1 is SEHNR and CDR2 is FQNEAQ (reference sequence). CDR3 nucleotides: TGTGCCAGCAGGAAAGGACAGGGAAACCCTTCCTCTGGGGCCAACGTCCTGACTTTC. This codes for CASRKGQGNPSSGANVLTF.

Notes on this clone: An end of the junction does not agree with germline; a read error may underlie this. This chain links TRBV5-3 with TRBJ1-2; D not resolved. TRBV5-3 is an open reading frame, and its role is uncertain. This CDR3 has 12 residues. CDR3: CASSLVQDRYTF. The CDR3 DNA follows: TGTGCCAGCAGCTTGGTGCAAGATCGCTACACCTTC.

The CDR3 here is CASSSPGAEQYF. In nucleotides, the CDR3 is TGTGCCAGCAGTTCCCCGGGAGCCGAGCAGTACTTC. The V and J genes are TRBV27 and TRBJ2-7; maybe TRBD2 (6 bases). The CDR3 spans 12 residues. Deletions cut 4 bases from V and 6 bases from J, with 10 bases between. From germline, CDR1 is MNHEY and CDR2 SMNVEV (reference sequence).

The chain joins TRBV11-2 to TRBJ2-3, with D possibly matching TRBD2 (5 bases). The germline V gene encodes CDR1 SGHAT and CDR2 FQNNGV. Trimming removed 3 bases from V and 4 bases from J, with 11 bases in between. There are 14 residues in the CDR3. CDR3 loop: CASSFGGGADTQYF. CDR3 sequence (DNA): TGTGCCAGCAGCTTCGGAGGAGGCGCAGATACGCAGTATTTT. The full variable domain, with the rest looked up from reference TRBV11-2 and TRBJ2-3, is EAGVAQSPRYKIIEKRQSVAFWCNPISGHATLYWYQQILGQGPKLLIQFQNNGVVDDSQLPKDRFSAERLKGVDSTLKIQPAKLEDSAVYLCASSFGGGADTQYFGPGTRLTVL.